This TCR beta chain was recorded in a study of shared clonotypes between healthy human individuals. CDR1 SQVTM and CDR2 ANQGSEA come from the germline V gene. V dropped 3 bases and J dropped 13 bases, with 19 bases sitting between them. The CDR3 consists of 13 residues. The donor cohort consisted entirely of Caucasian adults residing in Nashville, Tennessee. Clones were sequenced by immunoSEQ multiplex PCR, and TCRdb holds only the in-frame ones, with some missing. This table holds 2 million to 2.5 million clones, 93% found once. The sequence derives from a young man in good health. Some clones in this sample may be carry-over from other donors' samples. The gene calls are TRBV29-1 and TRBJ2-1, with a weak D call TRBD2 (6 bases). Sequenced sample: naive CD4+ T cells from PBMCs. Specified subset: CD45RA+ positively selected. The CDR3 bases are TGCAGCGTTGAGCGTCGGCTAGCGCCCGACCAGTTCTTC. Translated: CSVERRLAPDQFF.